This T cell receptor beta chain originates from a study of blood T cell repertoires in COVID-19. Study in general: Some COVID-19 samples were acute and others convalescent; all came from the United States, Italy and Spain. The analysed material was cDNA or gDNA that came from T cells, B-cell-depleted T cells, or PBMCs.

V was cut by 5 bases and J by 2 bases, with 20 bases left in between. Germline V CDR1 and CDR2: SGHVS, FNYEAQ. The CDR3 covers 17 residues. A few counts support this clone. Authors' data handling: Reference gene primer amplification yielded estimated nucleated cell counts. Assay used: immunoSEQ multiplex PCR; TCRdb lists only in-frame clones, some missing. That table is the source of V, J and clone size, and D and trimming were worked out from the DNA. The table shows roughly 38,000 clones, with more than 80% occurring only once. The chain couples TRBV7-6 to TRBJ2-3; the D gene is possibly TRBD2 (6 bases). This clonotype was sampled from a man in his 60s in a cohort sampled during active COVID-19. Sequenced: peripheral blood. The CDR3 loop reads CASSPTSSGSFTDTQYF. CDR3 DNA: TGTGCCAGCAGCCCTACCTCCTCCGGGAGTTTCACAGATACGCAGTATTTT.